This passage covers 2 T cell receptor beta chains from one sample sequenced in a study of blood T cell repertoires in COVID-19. TCRdb's table, derived via immunoSEQ multiplex PCR, lists solely in-frame clones and lacks some. The sample yields 110,000 to 150,000 clones, around 90% seen once. Specimen: peripheral blood. The receptors shown here come from a man aged 65-85 years with acute or convalescent COVID-19.

V gene TRBV5-4 combines with J gene TRBJ2-5; tentative D call: TRBD2 (5 bases). Germline V gives CDR1 SGHNT, CDR2 YYREEE (reference sequence). The V and J ends lost 0 bases and 1 base respectively, with 10 bases between them. The CDR3 is made up of 15 amino acids. In nucleotides, the CDR3 is TGTGCCAGCAGCTTGGCCCCTAGCAGCCAAGAGACCCAGTACTTC. Its translation is CASSLAPSSQETQYF.

The rearrangement joins TRBV29-1 to TRBJ2-7; 8 nucleotides align to TRBD1. This CDR3 is built from 13 residues. CDR1 SQVTM and CDR2 ANQGSEA come from the germline V gene. The ends lost 7 bases at V and 2 bases at J; junction bases unmatched: 7. The CDR3 sequence: CSAGQGEAYEQYF. CDR3 DNA: TGCAGCGCAGGACAGGGAGAGGCCTACGAGCAGTACTTC.